These T cell receptor beta chains were read from a single sample in a study of beta chain features in type 1 diabetes. Sequencing used immunoSEQ multiplex PCR; TCRdb keeps in-frame clones, though not all of them. The sample lists around 320,000 clones; 14% were seen once. Specimen: central memory CD4+ T cells from blood. The receptors were sampled from a man younger than 40 in good health. The CDR3 runs from the conserved cysteine through the conserved F or W. Fields, in order: J gene, clone size, V gene, CDR3 protein. Size is omitted from some rows. Given values are once, few, many or a class for expanded clones.

J: TRBJ2-3
size: NA
V: TRBV7-2
CDR3: CASSLGANRGGTQYF

J: TRBJ1-1
size: few
V: TRBV6-5
CDR3: CASSPEGYAEAFF

J: TRBJ2-2
size: few
V: TRBV7-7
CDR3: CASSLNGGTGELFF

J: TRBJ2-5
size: few
V: TRBV7-3
CDR3: CASSRQGLGETQYF

J: TRBJ2-4
size: NA
V: TRBV7-2
CDR3: CASSLSLGAKNIQYF

J: TRBJ1-2
size: NA
V: TRBV7-2
CDR3: CASSQPGTGVGYTF

J: TRBJ1-4
size: few
V: TRBV7-2
CDR3: CASSGSVTNEKLFF

J: TRBJ2-1
size: few
V: TRBV25-1
CDR3: CASRASSYNEQFF

J: TRBJ1-1
size: NA
V: TRBV25-1
CDR3: CASSESGTGGVRNTEAFF

J: TRBJ2-4
size: NA
V: TRBV19
CDR3: CASRPGQRGSKNIQYF

J: TRBJ1-2
size: NA
V: TRBV7-2
CDR3: CASSLAIGLGGTTNYGYTF

J: TRBJ2-7
size: few
V: TRBV29-1
CDR3: CSVDSGAEQYF

J: TRBJ2-5
size: NA
V: TRBV14
CDR3: CASSRLTGQETQYF

J: TRBJ2-1
size: few
V: TRBV5-4
CDR3: CASRTGTSGAYNEQFF

J: TRBJ2-1
size: few
V: TRBV5-4
CDR3: CASSSTVGSVEEQFF

J: TRBJ2-3
size: few
V: TRBV10-3
CDR3: CAIKRSRGLAGLTDTQYF

J: TRBJ1-2
size: few
V: TRBV9
CDR3: CASSVDPGQDYGYTF

J: TRBJ1-2
size: few
V: TRBV5-4
CDR3: CASSLPTMEGYTF

J: TRBJ1-6
size: few
V: TRBV29-1
CDR3: CSASQGGDSPLHF

J: TRBJ1-6
size: NA
V: TRBV6-1
CDR3: CASSKRGNSNSPLHF

J: TRBJ1-1
size: NA
V: TRBV27
CDR3: CASSLFGGRNTEAFF

J: TRBJ2-5
size: NA
V: TRBV23-1
CDR3: CASSQSDRGLRETQYF

J: TRBJ2-7
size: few
V: TRBV29-1
CDR3: CSVTPRPGREQYF

J: TRBJ2-3
size: many
V: TRBV7-9
CDR3: CASNGARFSTDTQYF

J: TRBJ2-5
size: NA
V: TRBV10-3
CDR3: CAISESRTSGETQYF

J: TRBJ1-1
size: few
V: TRBV7-9
CDR3: CASSLALQLMNTEAFF

J: TRBJ1-1
size: NA
V: TRBV27
CDR3: CASSLRGVSAAFF

J: TRBJ2-1
size: many
V: TRBV7-9
CDR3: CASSSLGSGGHNEQFF

J: TRBJ1-6
size: NA
V: TRBV6-1
CDR3: CASSPGSSRGSPLHF

J: TRBJ1-3
size: NA
V: TRBV2
CDR3: CASSVRLSGNTIYF

J: TRBJ2-2
size: NA
V: TRBV6-5
CDR3: CASSYSRGGTGELFF